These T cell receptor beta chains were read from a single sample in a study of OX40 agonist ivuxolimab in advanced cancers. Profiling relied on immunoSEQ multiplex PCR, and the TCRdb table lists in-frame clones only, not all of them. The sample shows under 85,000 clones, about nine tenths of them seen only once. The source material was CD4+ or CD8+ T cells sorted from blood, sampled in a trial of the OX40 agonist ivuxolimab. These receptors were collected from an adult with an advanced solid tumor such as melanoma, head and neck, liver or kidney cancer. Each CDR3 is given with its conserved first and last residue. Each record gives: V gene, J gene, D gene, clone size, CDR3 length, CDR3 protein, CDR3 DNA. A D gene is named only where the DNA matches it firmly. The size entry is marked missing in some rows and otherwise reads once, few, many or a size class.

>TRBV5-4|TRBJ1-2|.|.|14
CASSLRGVGYGYTF
TGTGCCAGCAGTCTTAGAGGGGTCGGCTATGGCTACACCTTC
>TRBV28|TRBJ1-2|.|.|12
CASSVQNYGYTF
TGTGCCAGCAGCGTGCAAAACTATGGCTACACCTTC
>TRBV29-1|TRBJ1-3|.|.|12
CSVEDPGNTIYF
TGCAGCGTTGAAGATCCTGGAAACACCATATATTTT
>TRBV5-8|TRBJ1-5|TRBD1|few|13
CASSPDREQPQHF
TGTGCCAGCAGCCCGGACAGGGAGCAGCCCCAGCATTTT
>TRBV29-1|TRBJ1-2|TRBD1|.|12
CSADGQGEGYTF
TGCAGCGCAGATGGACAGGGGGAGGGCTACACCTTC
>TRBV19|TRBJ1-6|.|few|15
CASSRRGAADSPLHF
TGTGCCAGCAGCAGGCGGGGGGCGGCAGATTCACCCCTCCACTTT
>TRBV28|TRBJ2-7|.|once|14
CASLSSGPSYEQYF
TGTGCCAGCCTCTCCTCTGGGCCTTCCTACGAGCAGTACTTC
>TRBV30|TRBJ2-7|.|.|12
CAWDQGTDEQYF
TGTGCCTGGGATCAGGGAACTGACGAGCAGTACTTC
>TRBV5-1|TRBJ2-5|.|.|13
CASSLEVVETQYF
TGCGCCAGCAGCTTGGAAGTAGTGGAGACCCAGTACTTC
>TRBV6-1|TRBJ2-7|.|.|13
CASSEARGYEQYF
TGTGCCAGCAGTGAGGCGAGGGGCTACGAGCAGTACTTC
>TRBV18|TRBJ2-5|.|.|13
CASSPQEQETQYF
TGTGCCAGCTCACCACAAGAGCAAGAGACCCAGTACTTC
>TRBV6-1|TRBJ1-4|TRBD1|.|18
CASSEQPSGQGWDEKLFF
TGTGCCAGCAGTGAACAACCCTCGGGACAGGGGTGGGATGAAAAACTGTTTTTT
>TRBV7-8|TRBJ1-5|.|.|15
CASSKGGRTNQPQHF
TGTGCCAGCAGCAAGGGGGGGAGGACCAATCAGCCCCAGCATTTT
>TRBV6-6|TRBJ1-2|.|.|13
CASSPQPSGGYTF
TGTGCCAGCAGCCCCCAACCCTCTGGTGGCTACACCTTC
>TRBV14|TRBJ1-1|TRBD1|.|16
CASSPRQGSMNTEAFF
TGTGCCAGCAGCCCCAGACAGGGCTCCATGAACACTGAAGCTTTCTTT
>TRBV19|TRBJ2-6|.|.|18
CASSIPRGIYSGANVLTF
TGTGCCAGTAGTATCCCGCGGGGAATTTACTCTGGGGCCAACGTCCTGACTTTC
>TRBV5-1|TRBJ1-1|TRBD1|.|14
CASSLQGADTEAFF
TGCGCCAGCAGCTTACAGGGGGCGGACACTGAAGCTTTCTTT
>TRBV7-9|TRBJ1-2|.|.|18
CASSLSGGQGILNYGYTF
TGTGCCAGCAGCTTATCGGGTGGCCAGGGTATTCTTAACTATGGCTACACCTTC
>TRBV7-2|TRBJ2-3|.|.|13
CASSSGPRDTQYF
TGTGCCAGCAGCTCCGGACCGAGGGATACGCAGTATTTT
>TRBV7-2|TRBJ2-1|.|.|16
CASSSPGYKIDNEQFF
TGTGCCAGCAGCTCCCCTGGGTACAAAATAGACAATGAGCAGTTCTTC
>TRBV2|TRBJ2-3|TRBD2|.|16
CASTLRTSGVADTQYF
TGTGCCAGCACCCTGAGGACTAGCGGGGTGGCGGATACGCAGTATTTT
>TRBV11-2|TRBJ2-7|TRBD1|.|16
CASSPGWGQNLYEQYF
TGTGCCAGCAGCCCAGGGTGGGGACAGAACCTCTACGAGCAGTACTTC
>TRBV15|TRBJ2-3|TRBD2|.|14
CATSRDTGTKRQYF
TGTGCCACCAGCAGAGATACCGGGACTAAGCGGCAGTATTTT
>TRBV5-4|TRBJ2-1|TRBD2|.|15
CASSFVAGANNEQFF
TGTGCCAGCAGCTTCGTAGCGGGGGCCAATAATGAGCAGTTCTTC
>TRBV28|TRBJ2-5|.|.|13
CASSSPQSGTQYF
TGTGCCAGCAGTTCCCCTCAAAGTGGGACCCAGTACTTC
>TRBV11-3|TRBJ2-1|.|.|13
CASSLSGDNEQFF
TGTGCCAGCAGCCTATCCGGGGACAATGAGCAGTTCTTC
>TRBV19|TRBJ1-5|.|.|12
CASSERDQPQHF
TGTGCCAGTAGTGAGAGGGATCAGCCCCAGCATTTT
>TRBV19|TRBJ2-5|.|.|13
CAASDSPQETQYF
TGTGCCGCTTCCGACAGTCCCCAAGAGACCCAGTACTTC